This section outlines one TCR beta chain sequence together with its context. This sample was included in a study of T cell changes during pregnancy in multiple sclerosis. Sequencing used immunoSEQ multiplex PCR; TCRdb keeps in-frame clones, though not all of them. Of roughly 60,000 clones listed, 95% to 97% are singletons. The input for sequencing was CD8+ T cells from peripheral blood mononuclear cells, taken after pregnancy. The source is a female donor with multiple sclerosis, enrolled in a pregnancy study.

The CDR3 region has the DNA TGTGCCAGCAGCTTACACGCTCTAGCGGACTCCACAGATACGCAGTATTTT. It translates to CASSLHALADSTDTQYF. The V call is TRBV11-2, the J call TRBJ2-3; TRBD2 agrees at 7 bases. V dropped 2 bases and J dropped 2; count of bases not matched to a gene: 10. The CDR3 runs to 17 residues. CDR1 is SGHAT and CDR2 is FQNNGV in the germline V gene.